The sequence of this TCR beta chain was determined in a study of blood T cell repertoires in COVID-19. Study as a whole: Samples of COVID-19 (acute and convalescent) were obtained from the United States, Italy and Spain. Sample material is recorded as cDNA or gDNA derived from T cells, B-cell-depleted T cells, or PBMCs.

In the study's own analysis: By means of reference gene primer amplification, nucleated cell counts were estimated. Sequencing used immunoSEQ multiplex PCR; TCRdb keeps in-frame clones, though not all of them. V, J and clone size derive from that table, while D and trimming were established from the DNA sequence. The sample carries approximately 270,000 clones, about nine tenths recorded once. The CDR3 is 15 amino acids. Germline loops: CDR1 SGHNT, CDR2 YENEEA. Germline trimming cut 5 bases from V and 7 bases from J; bases unmatched to any gene: 8. The V and J genes are TRBV11-3 and TRBJ2-1, with TRBD1 identical over 10 bases. This clonotype was sampled from a middle-aged man with acute or convalescent COVID-19. Sequenced input: peripheral blood. The CDR3 reads CASSQPGQGKNEQFF. DNA of the CDR3: TGTGCCAGCAGCCAACCGGGACAGGGGAAGAATGAGCAGTTCTTC.